The clone carrying this T cell receptor (beta chain) was counted only a few times. The antigen remains unidentified. Germline V lookup: CDR1 SGHTA, CDR2 FQGTGA. The CDR3 is 18 amino acids. V shed 0 bases and J shed 3 bases, with 17 bases lying between them. The whole isolated RNA underwent reverse transcription, so sequencing captured expressed TCRB transcripts. The assay was immunoSEQ multiplex PCR, and TCRdb's table has in-frame clones only and misses some. The sample consists of about 110,000 clones, around 40% of them appearing once. The record originates from a study of beta chain features in type 1 diabetes. Study-level points and caveats: The study found moderately but significantly shorter TCRB CDR3s in all four CD4+ subsets of Type 1 diabetes patients.

The sequenced sample was stem cell memory CD4+ T cells from blood. The V and J genes are TRBV7-3 and TRBJ2-2, with D unclear. The clonotype originates from a woman aged 18-29 years in good health. CDR3 coding DNA: TGTGCCAGCAGCTTAACGGCCAGCGCCTCGTCCGACACCGGGGAGCTGTTTTTT. Its translation is CASSLTASASSDTGELFF.